This T cell receptor (beta chain) was sequenced for a study of cytomegalovirus exposure and HLA in healthy donors (dated by TCRdb to 2016 to 2017). Study-level background: According to an earlier analysis of 450 to 650 of the donors, roughly 180 million T cells yielded over 100 million unique TCR beta sequences and about 300 Gb of sequence data. An early release that covered 500 to 800 HLA-typed donors contained approximately 290 gigabases of sequencing data and tens of millions of unique TCR sequences. Of the 398 genotyped donors, 75% to 85% were placed in the genetic ancestry cluster associated with self-reported Caucasian donors. The study was designed to test whether signatures of past pathogen exposure could be identified by cataloging public T cell receptors. The study profiled the T cell repertoires of 500 to 800 subjects by immunosequencing and related them to cytomegalovirus serostatus. In addition to the first cohort of 650 to 800 subjects, a separate validation cohort of approximately 110 different subjects was used. High-throughput TCR immunosequencing, statistical association of individual TCRs with disease status, and machine learning were combined to predict cytomegalovirus infection status. In a later analysis, previously published TCR beta repertoires from hundreds of donors were re-analyzed and high-resolution HLA genotyping was added so that TCR occurrence patterns could be studied. The later analysis used no new phenotypic data to find candidate immune exposures, relying instead on TCR beta sequences and their occurrence across donors. An earlier analysis of approximately 580 of the donors used high-throughput TCR beta sequencing to judge whether each TCR beta V gene segment behaved as functional or pseudogenic. Donor age, sex, ethnicity and CMV serostatus were collected together with the repertoire data. A later genetic analysis used genome-wide SNP genotypes for about 65% of the roughly 670 donors, treating that subset as a discovery cohort. All discovery cohort repertoires had been generated using a single sequencing platform. Class I and class II HLA loci were covered by the typing at four-digit resolution. Typing coverage varied by locus: roughly 620-630 donors for A, B, C, DRB1 and DQB1; approximately 520 for DQA1; more than 600 for DPA1; under 490 for DPB1. Four to six DR-DQ haplotypes were handled as single units for association and clustering, since linkage in the cohort was strong. On average, roughly 240,000 unique TCR beta nucleotide sequences were sequenced per donor among 398 genotyped donors of the cohort, with 15% to 20% of those sequences being non-productive. The paper's findings and limits, for the study overall: In a later genetic analysis, fewer N-insertions in productive TCRs were reported among donors in an Asian-associated ancestry cluster than the roughly 670-donor mean. Strong co-occurrence of HLA alleles, especially DR and DQ, made assigning TCR associations to individual alleles difficult. In a later genetic analysis, a missense DCLRE1C variant was associated with V-gene and J-gene trimming of TCR beta chains, and the association was replicated in an independent cohort. In vitro tests confirmed that a few of the cytomegalovirus-associated TCR beta chains recognize cytomegalovirus antigens. Linkage disequilibrium might explain the correlated functional status among segregating V segments, but an unknown experimental factor could not be ruled out. Cytomegalovirus status was reported to be diagnosed by the classifier with high specificity and sensitivity in both the original and validation cohorts. While some public TCRs were present in many individuals, most TCR sequences turned up only very rarely across donors. According to a later analysis, most CMV-associated TCR beta chains appeared to be HLA-restricted, and the HLA associations seemed to be driven largely by CMV exposure. Presence/absence analyses assumed roughly uniform sequencing depth across donors, an assumption that may not hold. According to a later analysis, TCR association rates differed among HLA loci, with DRB1 alleles showing the most associated TCRs and HLA-C alleles showing the fewest. In an earlier analysis of over 550 of the donors, most TCR beta V segments were observed in productive rearrangements about 90% or about 30% of the time, broadly matching IMGT annotations. Some IMGT-functional V segments, including TRBV6-2 and TRBV6-3, could not be distinguished by the 87-base-pair reads and were therefore excluded. The only immune exposure information available for the cohort was CMV serostatus. A group of highly shared sequence variants was considered likely to be a technical artifact of the sequencing pipeline. In a later analysis, HLA-associated TCR beta chains showed more clonal expansion and lower generation probabilities than non-associated chains that were equally common. The study listed approximately 150 TCR beta chains as associated with cytomegalovirus. Specific HLA alleles were associated with 15,000 to 20,000 TCR beta sequences at a false discovery rate of 0.05 in a later analysis. In a later analysis, several top co-occurrence clusters were reported to appear linked to parvovirus B19, influenza, CMV and Epstein-Barr virus. In this cohort, only TCR beta chains were sequenced, and detectable features were limited by the absence of alpha or paired-chain data. Because HLA typing was missing for some donors at each locus, association tests included only the typed subset. Because counts were too low, some 17 rarely observed V segments, including chromosome 9 orphons, were left out of the earlier analysis of 587 of the donors. The authors suggested that the approach could potentially be extended to other disease states and immunological phenotypes. A further reported finding was that TCR beta sequences accurately predicted the HLA-A and HLA-B alleles for most subjects in the first cohort.

Libraries were prepared through the immunoSEQ multiplex PCR assay. A mixture of 60 forward primers for TCR Vbeta segments and 13 reverse primers for TCR Jbeta segments was used in the multiplex PCR. Amplification of the CDR3 region of rearranged TCR beta genes was performed with a multiplex PCR assay on genomic DNA. The amplified TCR beta libraries were sequenced on the Illumina HiSeq System as 87-base-pair reads. Under the source paper's analysis protocol: A later analysis counted 65 million to 90 million unique TCR beta chains across the 600 to 850 repertoires, and some 12 million of these chains were shared by at least two donors. To remove PCR and sequencing errors, raw reads were error-corrected and collapsed into unique sequences using a nearest-neighbor algorithm that merged closely related sequences. CDR3 sequences were aligned to IMGT reference sequences to assign V, D and J gene segments. For a sequence to be retained, a match of at least six nucleotides was required to both a V gene segment and a J gene segment. Rearrangements were classified as productive when the CDR3 lacked stop codons and remained in frame with V and J, and all other rearrangements were classified as non-productive. CDR3 was defined by IMGT convention, running from the second conserved V-encoded cysteine to the conserved J-encoded phenylalanine. The earlier analysis of about 570 of the donors excluded any sequence lacking an unambiguous match to a single V gene segment. In an earlier analysis of some 590 of the donors, V segments were called functional above 56.7% productive rearrangements and were called segregating when the between-donor standard deviation exceeded 5%. A statistical classification framework was developed to diagnose cytomegalovirus status using the catalog of TCR beta chain sequences. In a later analysis, V and J genes were assigned by comparing TCR nucleotide sequences against IMGT/GENE-DB human TR gene sequences. The TCRdist pipeline was used in a later analysis to assign CDR3 sequences and most-parsimonious VDJ recombination scenarios. In a later analysis, each TCR beta chain was defined by its CDR3 amino acid sequence together with its V-gene family, and reads lacking a unique V-gene family were excluded. In a later analysis, 450 to 600 highly shared, low-generation-probability nucleotide sequences were removed to address suspected cross-contamination and a sequencing artifact. For each public chain, a later analysis derived a clonal expansion index from normalized ranks of inferred template counts within each repertoire. A later analysis computed generation probabilities with a VDJ recombination model fitted to out-of-frame rearrangements, and checked the results against IGoR. In a later analysis, TCR-TCR, TCR-HLA and TCR-CMV co-occurrence was scored with hypergeometric tests, and a repertoire-size bias correction was applied to TCR pairs. A later analysis estimated false discovery rates by permuting HLA or CMV assignments 20 times. In a later analysis, co-occurring TCRs were grouped using DBSCAN, with TCRdist sequence similarity added in when clustering inside HLA-allele-positive subsets. Repertoires with fewer than 30,000 or more than 120,000 public chains were left out of co-occurrence clustering, as were four to six repertoires with anomalous nucleotide sharing. TCRdb carries this immuneACCESS record with in-frame sequences only. Its versions omit some clonotypes, under half of them owing to an unresolved V gene in the studies checked, with the rest unexplained. That table is the source of V, J and clone size, and D and trimming were worked out from the DNA. For this sample there are about 140,000 clones; around four fifths appear just once. The biggest ten clones account for approximately 1.5% of the sample.

The cohort consisted of fewer than 700 healthy bone marrow donors. At the time of sampling, every cohort member was nominally healthy, though immune exposures that went unrecorded were likely present. The donor tested CMV seronegative, placing the donor among the 352 seronegative members of the cohort. Every donor gave a peripheral blood sample, and the peripheral blood mononuclear cells from that sample were used for TCR beta sequencing. Genomic DNA was extracted from the blood cell samples with the Qiagen DNeasy Blood Extraction Kit. Cut back by 1 base and 8 bases, the V and J ends lie 9 bases apart. From a lookup of the germline V gene, CDR1 and CDR2 are SGHRS and YFSETQ. The cysteine opens and the phenylalanine closes a CDR3 of 12 amino acids. CDR3 DNA only is kept here, 36 bases in frame from base 1. To note about this clone: The antigen this receptor binds is unknown. It has no much larger one-base neighbor in the sample; base qualities were not kept.

This sequence originates from a woman aged 40 to 49 in good health and CMV-seronegative. The sample taken for sequencing was PBMCs. Here the chain combines TRBV5-1 and TRBJ1-2, with no confidently assigned D gene. DNA sequence: TGCGCCAGCAGCTTGCTAGGAGAAGGCTACACCTTC. Its protein reads: CASSLLGEGYTF.